The 9 T cell receptor beta chains below come from one sample, sequenced in a study of T cell responses to AZD1222 COVID-19 vaccine (dated by TCRdb to about 2021). The time point label on this specimen signifies: about 28 days (+/-7) after the second vaccine dose. The library came from the immunoSEQ multiplex PCR assay. Held by TCRdb, this immuneACCESS table contains in-frame sequences only and omits some clones. Under half of the omission traces to an unresolved V gene where checked; the cause of the rest is unknown. This sample lists some 69,000 clones; approximately 87% were detected once. The ten most abundant clones make up about 23% of the sample. The sequencing used peripheral blood, collected 28 days after the second AZD1222 dose. These TCRs come from an adult who received the AZD1222 COVID-19 vaccine.

This sequence joins TRBV3-1 (or the pseudogene TRBV3-2) and TRBJ1-4; D gene ambiguous. CDR3 length: 14 residues. Trimming pared 4 bases from V and 7 bases from J, leaving 13 bases between. The germline gives CDR1 LGHDT, CDR2 YNNKEL (reference sequence). In DNA, the CDR3 is TGTGCCAGCAGCCCCTGGAAGGGAGGTGAAAAACTGTTTTTT. This sequence encodes CASSPWKGGEKLFF.

The V and J genes are TRBV10-2 and TRBJ2-5; D unresolved. In germline, CDR1 is WSHSY, CDR2 SAAADI. This CDR3 has 11 amino acids. Trimming removed 4 bases from V and 1 base from J, with 1 base in between. This CDR3 reads CASSGQETQYF. Here the CDR3 DNA reads TGCGCCAGCAGTGGCCAAGAGACCCAGTACTTC.

V is TRBV7-8 and J is TRBJ2-3, with TRBD2 identical over 10 bases. The germline V gene has CDR1 SGHVS and CDR2 FQNEAQ. This CDR3 comprises 17 residues. The ends lost 1 base at V and 6 bases at J; junction bases unmatched: 10. The CDR3 sequence: CASSLGLAGVFRDTQYF. The CDR3 DNA reads as TGTGCCAGCAGCTTAGGTCTAGCGGGAGTGTTTAGGGATACGCAGTATTTT.

The V gene is TRBV7-9, the J gene TRBJ1-6, with D unresolved. Germline V gene lookup returns CDR1 SEHNR and CDR2 FQNEAQ (reference sequence). Trimming left V 5 bases short and J 13 bases short, with 12 bases between. The CDR3 covers 12 residues. DNA of the CDR3: TGTGCCAGCAGCGGCTCCGGTTTCCCCCTCCACTTT. It yields the protein CASSGSGFPLHF.

As DNA, the CDR3 is TGTGCCAGCGGGCGGGGGACCGGGGAGCTGTTTTTT. It is translated as CASGRGTGELFF. J is TRBJ2-2 and V is TRBV6-5; 7 bases are a match to TRBD2. The CDR3 is made up of 12 amino acids. Trimming removed 8 bases from V and 5 bases from J; junction bases left unmatched: 2. Germline-derived CDR1 and CDR2 are MNHEY and SVGAGI.

This sequence joins TRBV7-6 and TRBJ2-1, with 14 bases fitting TRBD2. The CDR3 extends over 15 amino acids. The V segment lost 5 bases and the J segment 6 bases; nucleotides outside the gene matches: 3. In germline, CDR1 is SGHVS, CDR2 FNYEAQ. CDR3 DNA sequence: TGTGCCAGCAGCCTAGGACTAGCGGGGGGCAATGAGCAGTTCTTC. Translation: CASSLGLAGGNEQFF.

J is TRBJ2-7 and V is TRBV11-2; D possibly matches TRBD1 or TRBD2 (7 bases each). The CDR3 runs 16 residues. Per the germline V gene, CDR1 is SGHAT and CDR2 is FQNNGV. Trimming left V 6 bases short and J 4 bases short, with 22 bases between. The DNA of the CDR3 is TGTGCCAGCAGAAGTCGGGTGGCAGGGGGGGGGTACGAGCAGTACTTC. Its protein product is CASRSRVAGGGYEQYF.

This clone showed up just a few times. The chain joins TRBV10-1 to TRBJ1-1; TRBD1 might be the D (5 bases). The CDR3 is made up of 13 amino acids. Germline V CDR1 and CDR2: WNHNN, SYGVQD (reference sequence). Trimming cost V 5 bases and J 1 base, with 8 bases left between them. CDR3 protein: CASSSDKNTEAFF. As DNA, the CDR3 is TGCGCCAGCAGTTCGGACAAGAACACTGAAGCTTTCTTT.

This clone has more than one count but fewer than ten. The gene calls are TRBV4-2 and TRBJ1-1; 9 nucleotides line up with TRBD1. Germline V gene lookup returns CDR1 LGHNA and CDR2 YNFKEQ. Trimming cost V 1 base and J 5 bases; bases outside gene matches: 20. The CDR3 sequence is 20 residues long. The CDR3, as DNA: TGTGCCAGCAGCCAAGTATCGGCTAGGCACAGGGGGCTGGTTGATACTGAAGCTTTCTTT. It yields the protein CASSQVSARHRGLVDTEAFF.